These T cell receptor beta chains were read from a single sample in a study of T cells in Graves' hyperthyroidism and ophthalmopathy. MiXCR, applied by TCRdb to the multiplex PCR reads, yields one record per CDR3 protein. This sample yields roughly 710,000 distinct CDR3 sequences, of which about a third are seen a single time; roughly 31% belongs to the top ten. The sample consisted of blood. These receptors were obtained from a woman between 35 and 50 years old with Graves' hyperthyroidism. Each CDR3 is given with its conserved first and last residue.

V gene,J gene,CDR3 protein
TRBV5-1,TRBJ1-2,CASSETQGPEGYTF
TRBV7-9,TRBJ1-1,CASGVRGTEAFF
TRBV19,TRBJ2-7,CASSGNRGPLGNEQYF
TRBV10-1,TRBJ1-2,CASSDRQNYGYTF
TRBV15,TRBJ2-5,CATSRDRTEESGETQYF
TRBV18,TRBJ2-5,CASSPGNRENF
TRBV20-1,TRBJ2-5,CSAGLTQETQYF
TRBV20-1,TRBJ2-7,CSAAGPLLVNEQYF
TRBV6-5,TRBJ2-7,CASSYAGLPSEQYF
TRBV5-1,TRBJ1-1,CASSTVRGRTEAFF